A selection of T cell receptor beta chains follows, all from one sample in a study of human T cells and chemical hapten exposure. TCRdb reprocessed the RACE reads with MiXCR, giving one entry per CDR3 protein. The sample lists 75,000 to 100,000 distinct CDR3 sequences; approximately 10% were seen once. The sample in question was whole blood, obtained in connection with sensitization to the hapten diphenylcyclopropenone (DPC). These receptors were obtained from a woman in her fifties or sixties with alopecia areata. Some clones in this sample may be carry-over from other donors' samples. CDR3s include the opening cysteine and the closing phenylalanine or tryptophan. D genes are given only for firm matches. Part of the rows lack a size; the others show once, few, many or a class for expanded clones.

. TRBJ1-1 TRBV10-3 few CAISKQAASYLDTEAFF TGTGCCATCAGCAAACAGGCTGCTAGTTACTTGGACACTGAAGCTTTCTTT
TRBD1 TRBJ2-1 TRBV7-2 few CASSGGLGPYNEQFF TGTGCCAGCTCAGGGGGCCTAGGACCCTACAATGAGCAGTTCTTC
TRBD1 TRBJ2-7 TRBV19 few CASSITGTGSYEQYF TGTGCCAGTAGTATCACCGGGACAGGGTCCTACGAGCAGTACTTC
. TRBJ1-2 TRBV7-9 . CASSLGVQRHGYTF TGTGCCAGCAGCTTAGGTGTTCAGAGGCATGGCTACACCTTC
. TRBJ1-4 TRBV29-1 few CSVEEGRSTNEKLFF TGCAGCGTTGAAGAGGGCAGATCAACTAATGAAAAACTGTTTTTT
. TRBJ2-7 TRBV12-3/TRBV12-4 . CASSFWDLWGSGEQYF TGTGCCAGCAGTTTTTGGGACTTGTGGGGGTCGGGCGAGCAGTACTTC
TRBD1 TRBJ1-2 TRBV5-1 . CASSLDLQGNYGYTF TGCGCCAGCAGCTTGGATCTACAGGGGAACTATGGCTACACCTTC
TRBD2 TRBJ2-2 TRBV7-3 many CASSYPGLAGSGELFF TGTGCCAGCAGCTACCCGGGACTAGCGGGGTCCGGGGAGCTGTTTTTT
. TRBJ2-6 TRBV12-2 . CASRLGSFGANVLTF TGTGCAAGTCGCTTAGGGAGTTTTGGGGCCAACGTCCTGACTTTC
TRBD1 TRBJ2-1 TRBV18 . CASSPNRGRSYNEQFF TGTGCCAGCTCACCCAACAGGGGCCGCTCCTACAATGAGCAGTTCTTC
. TRBJ2-4 TRBV5-1 many CASSSSENIQYF TGCGCCAGCAGCTCATCAGAAAACATTCAGTACTTC
. TRBJ2-1 TRBV18 . CASSPGTPNEQFF TGTGCCAGCTCACCAGGGACGCCCAATGAGCAGTTCTTC
TRBD1 TRBJ1-2 TRBV6-1 many CASSEDPGGGGYTF TGTGCCAGCAGTGAGGACCCAGGGGGCGGTGGCTACACCTTC
. TRBJ2-7 TRBV20-1 . CSARDARGASYEQYF TGCAGTGCTAGAGATGCCAGGGGGGCATCCTACGAGCAGTACTTC
. TRBJ1-5 TRBV18 many CASSPPSTNQPQHF TGTGCCAGCTCACCACCGAGCACCAATCAGCCCCAGCATTTT
TRBD1 TRBJ2-7 TRBV9 many CASSAGKQGPYYEQYF TGTGCCAGCAGCGCTGGGAAACAGGGGCCCTACTACGAGCAGTACTTC
. TRBJ2-7 TRBV3-1 few CASSQDSSGAFTYEQYF TGTGCCAGCAGCCAAGATTCATCCGGGGCCTTTACCTACGAGCAGTACTTC
TRBD1 TRBJ1-6 TRBV14 many CASSQQGAYNSPLHF TGTGCCAGCAGCCAACAGGGGGCCTATAATTCACCCCTCCACTTT
. TRBJ2-3 TRBV7-2 . CASSLAPSTQYF TGTGCCAGCAGCTTAGCGCCTTCTACGCAGTATTTT
. TRBJ2-3 TRBV2 few CASSSPDTQYF TGTGCCAGCAGCTCTCCAGATACGCAGTATTTT
. TRBJ1-2 TRBV12-3/TRBV12-4 . CASSLGQHYGYTF TGTGCCAGCAGTTTAGGTCAACACTATGGCTACACCTTC
. TRBJ2-7 TRBV3-1 few CASSQGSRYEQYF TGTGCCAGCAGCCAAGGCTCTCGCTACGAGCAGTACTTC